Following are 30 T cell receptor beta chains from one sample sequenced in a study of radiotherapy plus CTLA-4 blockade in lung cancer. Profiling relied on immunoSEQ multiplex PCR, and the TCRdb table lists in-frame clones only, not all of them. The repertoire holds nearly 95,000 clones, with roughly 80% as singletons. The starting material was peripheral blood, obtained from a patient treated with radiotherapy plus ipilimumab. Receptors were obtained from a human donor with non-small cell lung cancer that progressed on radiotherapy plus ipilimumab.

The chain employs TRBV9 and TRBJ2-1; D might be TRBD1 (6 bases). The CDR3 spans 17 residues. V gave up 3 bases and J gave up 3 bases, with 19 bases separating them. Germline values: CDR1 SGDLS, CDR2 YYNGEE. The chain's CDR3 is CASSGPTGSGIYNEQFF. Here the CDR3 DNA reads TGTGCCAGCAGCGGGCCAACAGGGTCGGGGATCTACAATGAGCAGTTCTTC.

J is TRBJ2-1 and V is TRBV14, with D perhaps TRBD1 (6 bases). In germline, CDR1 is SGHDN, CDR2 FVKESK. Trimming stripped 2 bases from V and 9 bases from J, with 14 bases between. This CDR3 is 14 amino acids long. Here the CDR3 reads CASSQTRGVGEQFF. The CDR3 DNA is TGTGCCAGCAGCCAAACCAGGGGTGTGGGTGAGCAGTTCTTC. Together with reference TRBV14 and TRBJ2-1, the CDR3 gives the full variable domain: EAGVTQFPSHSVIEKGQTVTLRCDPISGHDNLYWYRRVMGKEIKFLLHFVKESKQDESGMPNNRFLAERTGGTYSTLKVQPAELEDSGVYFCASSQTRGVGEQFFGPGTRLTVL.

The V gene is TRBV28, the J gene TRBJ2-5; 10 positions match TRBD2. The trim removed 6 bases at V and 5 bases at J, leaving 9 bases unmatched. CDR3 length: 15 amino acids. Germline values: CDR1 MDHEN, CDR2 SYDVKM. The DNA for the CDR3 is TGTGCCAGCAGCCAAGCGGGAGGGCCTGGGGAGACCCAGTACTTC. Translated, it gives CASSQAGGPGETQYF. The full variable domain, its missing parts supplied by reference TRBV28 and TRBJ2-5, is DVKVTQSSRYLVKRTGEKVFLECVQDMDHENMFWYRQDPGLGLRLIYFSYDVKMKEKGDIPEGYSVSREKKERFSLILESASTNQTSMYLCASSQAGGPGETQYFGPGTRLLVL.

The rearrangement joins TRBV28 to TRBJ1-4; weak D call: TRBD1 (5 bases). In germline, CDR1 is MDHEN, CDR2 SYDVKM. The V end lost 10 bases, the J end lost 8 bases, and 14 bases lay between the germline ends. The CDR3 sequence is 12 residues long. The DNA for the CDR3 is TGTGCCATCAATGGAGGGGTGGAAAAACTGTTTTTT. It codes for CAINGGVEKLFF.

This clone was seen once. The rearrangement uses TRBV19 and TRBJ1-1, with D unresolved. The CDR3 loop spans 13 amino acids. The V gene lost 5 bases and the J gene lost 1 base, with 8 bases spanning the gap. Germline CDR1 reads LNHDA; CDR2 reads SQIVND (reference sequence). CDR3 nucleotide sequence: TGTGCCAGTAGTGTGTCAGGGAACACTGAAGCTTTCTTT. Its translation is CASSVSGNTEAFF.

The chain employs TRBV6-6 and TRBJ2-5, with D perhaps TRBD1 (5 bases). The CDR3 is 14 amino acids. Between the trimmed V and J ends, which lost 8 bases and 2 bases, there was a span of 15 bases. Germline CDR1 reads MNHNY; CDR2 reads SVGAGI (reference sequence). This CDR3 is CASRTRALQETQYF. The CDR3 DNA sequence: TGTGCCAGCCGCACCAGGGCACTTCAAGAGACCCAGTACTTC.

This chain joins TRBV6-6 and TRBJ1-5; possible D gene TRBD1, 5 bases. Germline CDR1 MNHNY, CDR2 SVGAGI (reference sequence). Trimming cost V 6 bases and J 2 bases, with 11 bases left between them. The CDR3 contains 14 residues. The CDR3, as DNA: TGTGCCAGCAGGGAGGGGTATGGCAATCAGCCCCAGCATTTT. It is translated as CASREGYGNQPQHF.

CDR3 DNA: TGTGCCAGTAGTATAGGGACCCCCTATGGCTACACCTTC. Translation: CASSIGTPYGYTF. The V gene is TRBV19, the J gene TRBJ1-2, with D uncertain. V was clipped by 1 base and J by 4 bases, with 7 bases between them. The CDR3 covers 13 residues. The germline V gene encodes CDR1 LNHDA and CDR2 SQIVND (reference sequence).

V gene TRBV19 combines with J gene TRBJ1-2; D ambiguous. CDR1 is LNHDA, CDR2 SQIVND, per germline (reference sequence). Trimming stripped 3 bases from V and 6 bases from J, with 8 bases between. The CDR3 consists of 12 residues. The CDR3 coding sequence is TGTGCCAGTAGTATTTCCCCAAATGGCTACACCTTC. It specifies CASSISPNGYTF.

V is TRBV29-1 and J is TRBJ2-7; the match to TRBD2 covers 10 bases. The CDR3 covers 13 residues. Germline CDR1 SQVTM, CDR2 ANQGSEA. The CDR3 here is CSYRTSGRYEQYF. The CDR3 DNA is TGCAGTTATAGGACTAGCGGCCGCTACGAGCAGTACTTC.

V is TRBV28 and J is TRBJ1-4, with 8 bases matching TRBD1. This CDR3 has 14 amino acids. CDR1 is MDHEN and CDR2 is SYDVKM in the germline V gene. Trimming at V came to 7 bases and at J to 6 bases, leaving 7 bases not matched to a gene. The CDR3 loop is CASIDSGGYEKLFF. For the CDR3, the DNA is TGTGCCAGCATCGATTCAGGGGGCTATGAAAAACTGTTTTTT.

The chain uses TRBV4-1 and TRBJ2-7; TRBD1 matches 12 bases. This CDR3 is 16 amino acids long. Germline trimming cut 4 bases from V and 6 bases from J; bases unmatched to any gene: 10. CDR1 MGHRA and CDR2 YSYEKL come from the germline V gene. CDR3 sequence reads: CASSPLSGTGGLEQYF. The CDR3 nucleotides are TGCGCCAGCAGCCCCCTCTCGGGGACAGGGGGCCTCGAGCAGTACTTC.

The rearrangement uses TRBV5-1 and TRBJ1-2; maybe TRBD1 (5 bases). This CDR3 spans 13 amino acids. CDR1 and CDR2 (germline): SGHRS, YFSETQ. V shed 2 bases and J shed 8 bases, with 13 bases lying between them. The CDR3 loop is CASSLSVEGGYTF. The CDR3 nucleotides read TGCGCCAGCAGCTTAAGCGTCGAGGGGGGCTACACCTTC.

In this sample, this clone turned up once. The chain joins TRBV19 to TRBJ2-1; maybe TRBD1 (6 bases). Between the trimmed V and J ends, which lost 5 bases and 6 bases, there was a span of 20 bases. The CDR3 extends over 16 amino acids. CDR1 and CDR2 (germline): LNHDA, SQIVND (reference sequence). The CDR3 sequence is CASSRTGTSSTNEQFF. For the CDR3, the DNA is TGTGCCAGTAGTCGGACCGGGACATCGTCCACCAATGAGCAGTTCTTC.

The rearrangement joins TRBV18 to TRBJ2-5; weak D call: TRBD1 (6 bases). This CDR3 region has 13 residues. V lost 1 base and J 5 bases, leaving 8 bases between the germline ends. Germline CDR1 and CDR2: KGHSH and LQKENI. The CDR3 protein is CASSPRDTETQYF. CDR3 coding DNA: TGTGCCAGCTCACCACGGGACACTGAGACCCAGTACTTC. Variable domain in full (rest from reference TRBV18 and TRBJ2-5): NAGVMQNPRHLVRRRGQEARLRCSPMKGHSHVYWYRQLPEEGLKFMVYLQKENIIDESGMPKERFSAEFPKEGPSILRIQQVVRGDSAAYFCASSPRDTETQYFGPGTRLLVL.

J is TRBJ1-4 and V is TRBV7-9, with TRBD1 identical over 7 bases. This CDR3 contains 14 residues. V trimming: 5 bases; J trimming: 8 bases; junction bases outside the gene matches: 8. Germline V gene sequence: CDR1 SEHNR, CDR2 FQNEAQ (reference sequence). The DNA for the CDR3 is TGTGCCAGCAGCGGGAGACAGGGCGAGGAAAAACTGTTTTTT. Translating it yields CASSGRQGEEKLFF.

The V gene is TRBV10-3, the J gene TRBJ2-5, with 8 bases that match TRBD2. Looked up from germline, CDR1 is ENHRY and CDR2 is SYGVKD. Losses at the gene ends were 4 bases for V and 5 bases for J; bases not matched to a gene: 9. This CDR3 is 15 amino acids long. The CDR3 bases are TGTGCCATCAGTGGTAATACGGGAGGGCAGGAGACCCAGTACTTC. This gives the protein CAISGNTGGQETQYF.

The chain combines TRBV18 with TRBJ1-4; D is unclear. CDR1 is KGHSH and CDR2 is LQKENI in the germline V gene. Trimming pared 6 bases from V and 5 bases from J, leaving 7 bases between. This CDR3 contains 12 residues. The CDR3 spells CASSDGNEKLFF. The CDR3, as DNA: TGTGCCAGCTCGGACGGAAATGAAAAACTGTTTTTT.

This chain links TRBV6-5 with TRBJ2-2, with 9 bases aligning to TRBD1. The J segment lost 4 bases and the V segment lost 5 bases, leaving 5 bases of the junction unmatched. The CDR3 extends over 15 amino acids. Germline CDR1 reads MNHEY; CDR2 reads SVGAGI. This CDR3 reads CASSQRQGGTGELFF. The CDR3 DNA follows: TGTGCCAGCAGTCAACGACAGGGGGGCACCGGGGAGCTGTTTTTT.

The gene calls are TRBV28 and TRBJ1-5; 8 nucleotides agree with TRBD1. Germline trimming cut 5 bases from V and 7 bases from J; bases unmatched to any gene: 4. CDR3 length: 13 amino acids. CDR1 and CDR2 from the germline V gene are MDHEN and SYDVKM. The CDR3 sequence is CASSPQGGQPQHF. In nucleotides, the CDR3 is TGTGCCAGCAGTCCACAGGGGGGCCAGCCCCAGCATTTT.

The chain employs TRBV6-1 and TRBJ2-7; no firm D call. The CDR3 has 10 amino acids. The V gene's germline CDR1 is MNHNS and CDR2 SASEGT. The ends were cut back, 3 bases at V and 7 bases at J, with 4 bases in the middle. CDR3 DNA sequence: TGTGCCAGCAGTGAGCGTGAGCAGTACGTC. Protein: CASSEREQYV.

In this sample, this clone turned up a few times. This chain links TRBV4-1 with TRBJ2-7, with 7 positions matching TRBD1. CDR3 length equals 14 residues. Germline assignment: CDR1 MGHRA and CDR2 YSYEKL. V lost 4 bases to trimming and J lost 3 bases; unmatched junction nucleotides: 6. CDR3 DNA sequence: TGCGCCAGCAGCCTACGGACAGGAAACTACGAGCAGTACTTC. Residues: CASSLRTGNYEQYF.

The CDR3 is CASSSFPGQGNYGYTF. The DNA for the CDR3 is TGTGCCAGCAGCAGCTTCCCGGGACAGGGGAACTATGGCTACACCTTC. The chain couples TRBV28 to TRBJ1-2; TRBD1 agrees at 10 bases. This CDR3 is built from 16 residues. The trim removed 6 bases at V and 2 bases at J, leaving 9 bases unmatched. CDR1 is MDHEN, CDR2 SYDVKM, per germline.

V and J are TRBV9 and TRBJ1-1; maybe TRBD1 (5 bases). Germline assignment: CDR1 SGDLS and CDR2 YYNGEE. This CDR3 region has 13 residues. The germline V and J ends were trimmed by 1 base and 5 bases, with 9 bases remaining between them. CDR3 DNA sequence: TGTGCCAGCAGCGTAATAGGGGAAACTGAAGCTTTCTTT. Translation: CASSVIGETEAFF. Full variable domain (missing parts from reference TRBV9 and TRBJ1-1): DSGVTQTPKHLITATGQRVTLRCSPRSGDLSVYWYQQSLDQGLQFLIQYYNGEERAKGNILERFSAQQFPDLHSELNLSSLELGDSALYFCASSVIGETEAFFGQGTRLTVV.

Only one count was recorded for this clone. This chain links TRBV5-1 with TRBJ2-3; 7 bases match TRBD1. This CDR3 comprises 15 residues. Trimming removed 4 bases from V and 0 bases from J; junction bases left unmatched: 5. CDR1 and CDR2 from the germline V gene are SGHRS and YFSETQ. The CDR3, as DNA: TGCGCCAGCAGCGTACAGGGGCCTAGCACAGATACGCAGTATTTT. This sequence encodes CASSVQGPSTDTQYF.

The CDR3 sequence is CASSQDGLTQADTQYF. As DNA, the CDR3 is TGCGCCAGCAGCCAAGATGGACTTACACAGGCAGATACGCAGTATTTT. V is TRBV4-1 and J is TRBJ2-3; D tentatively reads TRBD1 or TRBD2 (5 bases each). Germline V gene sequence: CDR1 MGHRA, CDR2 YSYEKL. Deletions cut 0 bases from V and 4 bases from J, with 14 bases between. The CDR3 runs 16 residues.

The chain couples TRBV6-1 to TRBJ2-5, with 8 bases matching TRBD1. This CDR3 has 18 amino acids. Germline CDR1 MNHNS, CDR2 SASEGT. Trimming removed 4 bases from V and 4 bases from J; junction bases left unmatched: 17. Here the CDR3 DNA reads TGTGCCAGCAGTGTAGATACTTTTGGGGCAGGGGGCCGAGAGACCCAGTACTTC. Protein: CASSVDTFGAGGRETQYF.

This chain links TRBV5-4 with TRBJ2-5; 14 bases fit TRBD2. The CDR3 runs 16 residues. V trimming: 4 bases; J trimming: 4 bases; junction bases outside the gene matches: 6. In germline, CDR1 is SGHNT, CDR2 YYREEE (reference sequence). The CDR3 spells CASSAGTSGSIETQYF. In DNA form, the CDR3 reads TGTGCCAGCAGCGCGGGGACTAGCGGGAGTATAGAGACCCAGTACTTC.

The chain couples TRBV27 to TRBJ2-7; 7 nucleotides align to TRBD2. This CDR3 is built from 14 residues. Germline CDR1 reads MNHEY; CDR2 reads SMNVEV (reference sequence). V trimming: 4 bases; J trimming: 2 bases; junction bases outside the gene matches: 5. CDR3 coding DNA: TGTGCCAGCAGTTCAGCGGGGCCCCCCTACGAGCAGTACGTC. Amino acid sequence: CASSSAGPPYEQYV.

CDR3 sequence: CASSSQTGNTIYF. CDR3 bases: TGTGCCAGCAGCTCACAAACTGGAAACACCATATATTTT. The chain combines TRBV7-9 with TRBJ1-3; D unresolved. There are 13 residues in the CDR3. Trimming took off 4 bases at V and 2 bases at J, with 6 bases between the two ends. Per germline, CDR1 SEHNR and CDR2 FQNEAQ (reference sequence).